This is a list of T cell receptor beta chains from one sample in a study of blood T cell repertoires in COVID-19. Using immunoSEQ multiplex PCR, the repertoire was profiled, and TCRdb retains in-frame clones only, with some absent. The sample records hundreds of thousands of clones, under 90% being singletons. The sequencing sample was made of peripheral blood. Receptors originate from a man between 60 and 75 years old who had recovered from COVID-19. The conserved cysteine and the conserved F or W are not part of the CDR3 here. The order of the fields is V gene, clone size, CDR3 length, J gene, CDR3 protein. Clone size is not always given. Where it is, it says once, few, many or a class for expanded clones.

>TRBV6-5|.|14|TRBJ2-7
ASSYSPSSLLYEQY
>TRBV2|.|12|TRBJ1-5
ASSSTGGDQPQH
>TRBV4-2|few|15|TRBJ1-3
ASSQDRDSSYGNTIY
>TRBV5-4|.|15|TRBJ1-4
ASSLGGQGASNEKLF
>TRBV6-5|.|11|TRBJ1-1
ASSLQGNTEAF
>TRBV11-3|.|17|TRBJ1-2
ASSLEGTDLIIYSCGYT
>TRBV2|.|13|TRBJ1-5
ASSGQGTGNQPQH
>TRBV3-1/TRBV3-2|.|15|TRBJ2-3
ASSQRLAGSRADTQY
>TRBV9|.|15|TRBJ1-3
ASSVGGGGFSGNTIY
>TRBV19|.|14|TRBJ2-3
ASSILTTSSTDTQY
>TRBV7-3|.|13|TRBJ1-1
ASSFQAGGATEAF
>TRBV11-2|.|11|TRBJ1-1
ASSPGGSTEAF
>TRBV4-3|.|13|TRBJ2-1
ASSPDRELYNEQF
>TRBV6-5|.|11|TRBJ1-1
ASHWGVNTEAF
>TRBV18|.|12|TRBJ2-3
ASSPAGQAYTQY
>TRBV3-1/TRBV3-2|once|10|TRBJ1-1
ASSQAGTEAF
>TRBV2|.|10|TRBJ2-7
ATTTGSYEQY
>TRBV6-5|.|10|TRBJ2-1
ASSSPTGIQF
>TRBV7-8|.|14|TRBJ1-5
ASSLGIQGAGQPQH
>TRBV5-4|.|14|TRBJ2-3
ASSLKPDFRTDTQY
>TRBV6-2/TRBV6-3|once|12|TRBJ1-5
ASSYSTGNQPQH
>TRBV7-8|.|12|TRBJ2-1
ASSLASMYNEQF
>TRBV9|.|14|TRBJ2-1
ASSARMASGHNEQF
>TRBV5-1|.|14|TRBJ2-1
ASSRDRTMDFYEQF
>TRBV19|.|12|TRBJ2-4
ASNPKGAKNIQY
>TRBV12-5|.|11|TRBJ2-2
ASGLVLPGELF
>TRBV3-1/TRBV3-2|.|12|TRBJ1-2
ASSQFGGNYGYT
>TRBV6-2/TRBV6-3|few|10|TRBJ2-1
ASSRTSRQQF
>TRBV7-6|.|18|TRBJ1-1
ASSLVDRGVLDKMNTEAF
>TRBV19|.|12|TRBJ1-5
ASSGTGGPQPQH
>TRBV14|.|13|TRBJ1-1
ASSQASGAGTEAF
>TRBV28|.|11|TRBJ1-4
ASKGALIEKLF
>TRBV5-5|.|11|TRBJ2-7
ASSLVPSYEQY
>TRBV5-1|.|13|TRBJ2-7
ASSLVGQGPYEQY
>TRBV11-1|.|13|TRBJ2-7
ASSPTTGPTYEQY
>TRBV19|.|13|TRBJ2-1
ASSKGETVYNEQF
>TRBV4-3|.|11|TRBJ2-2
ASSQDRADRLF
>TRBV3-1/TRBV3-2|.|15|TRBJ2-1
ASSPETSGGVRHEQF
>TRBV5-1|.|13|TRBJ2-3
ASSAQGGRGDTQY
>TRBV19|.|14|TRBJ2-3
ASSINPPGRGDTQY
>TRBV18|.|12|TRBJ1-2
ASSPPGANYGYT